This TCR beta chain was retrieved from a study of T cell responses to AZD1222 COVID-19 vaccine. Study-wide points: Regions left unmutated in variants are reportedly the target of nearly half of spike-specific TCRs.

With regard to this clone: Its antigen is not identified.

Sequencing was performed with immunoSEQ multiplex PCR; in TCRdb, only in-frame clones are kept and a portion is missing. The sample includes 90,000 to 130,000 clones, over 75% of them seen just once. Germline lookup yields CDR1 LNHDA and CDR2 SQIVND (reference sequence). The CDR3 is 14 amino acids. V dropped 6 bases and J dropped 4; count of bases not matched to a gene: 7. Material: peripheral blood, obtained on day 0 of AZD1222 vaccination. The source of this sequence is an adult in good health. The chain is built from TRBV19 and TRBJ1-1; 8 positions agree with TRBD1. The CDR3 bases are TGTGCCAGTAGCGTGACAGGGGTTACCACTGAAGCTTTCTTT. This gives the protein CASSVTGVTTEAFF.